What follows are 20 T cell receptor beta chains derived from one specimen sequenced in a study of blood T cell repertoires in COVID-19. Libraries were prepared by immunoSEQ multiplex PCR; TCRdb keeps only in-frame clonotypes and omits some of them. The sample includes more than 250,000 clones, approximately 85% of them seen just once. Sequencing input: PBMCs or T cells enriched from blood (not recorded which). The receptors were sampled from a man aged 25 to 40 who had recovered from COVID-19.

This clone was found once. The V call is TRBV13, the J call TRBJ2-5; TRBD1 matches at 9 bases. CDR3 length: 16 amino acids. The junction had 8 bases not matched to a gene; V was cut back by 5 bases and J by 1 base. Germline CDR1 and CDR2: PRHDT and FYEKMQ (reference sequence). The CDR3 region is CASSDSGTGTQETQYF. CDR3 DNA sequence: TGTGCCAGCAGCGACTCCGGGACAGGGACCCAAGAGACCCAGTACTTC.

The DNA of the CDR3 is TGTGCCAGCAGTTACGGTCGGGACGAGCAGTACTTC. It is translated as CASSYGRDEQYF. The chain links TRBV6-6 to TRBJ2-7; no definite D call. V was pared by 2 bases and J by 5 bases, with 7 bases between. The CDR3 contains 12 residues. Germline V lookup: CDR1 MNHNY, CDR2 SVGAGI (reference sequence).

This clone was picked up one time. This chain links TRBV6-2 or TRBV6-3 with TRBJ2-2; TRBD2 is a possible D gene (5 bases). This CDR3 has 13 residues. V was trimmed by 4 bases and J by 6 bases, leaving 9 bases between them. From germline, CDR1 is MNHEY and CDR2 SVGEGT. The CDR3 loop is CASSLKRAGELFF. DNA of the CDR3: TGTGCCAGCAGTTTGAAGAGGGCCGGGGAGCTGTTTTTT.

The CDR3 DNA follows: TGCAGCGTTGAAGATTGGGGCAGCGGGGGGGTCAATGAGCAGTTCTTC. Amino acids: CSVEDWGSGGVNEQFF. The genes are TRBV29-1 and TRBJ2-1; 10 nucleotides align to TRBD2. CDR1 SQVTM and CDR2 ANQGSEA come from the germline V gene. J gave up 6 bases and V 0 bases, and 8 bases lay outside the gene matches. There are 16 residues in the CDR3.

The chain links TRBV10-3 to TRBJ1-3; a weak D match, TRBD1 (5 bases). V was trimmed by 4 bases and J by 10 bases, leaving 11 bases between them. This CDR3 is built from 12 residues. Germline CDR1 and CDR2: ENHRY and SYGVKD. The CDR3 DNA is TGTGCCATCAGTGGGGGGGAAAGGACCATATATTTT. It encodes CAISGGERTIYF.

In its sample, this clone was seen once. The junction shows a germline mismatch at one end, possibly a read error. V gene TRBV2 combines with J gene TRBJ1-1; D gene uncertain. CDR1 is SNHLY, CDR2 FYNNEI, per germline. The CDR3 length is 12 residues. The CDR3 here is CARKEANAEAFF. Here the CDR3 DNA reads TGTGCCAGGAAGGAGGCGAACGCTGAAGCTTTCTTT.

The chain recombines TRBV7-3 with TRBJ2-5, with TRBD2 matching over 12 bases. V lost 2 bases to trimming and J lost 2 bases; unmatched junction nucleotides: 0. The CDR3 length is 15 residues. CDR1 and CDR2 from the germline V gene are SGHTA and FQGTGA. DNA of the CDR3: TGTGCCAGCAGCTTACTAGCGGGGGGGCAAGAGACCCAGTACTTC. It specifies CASSLLAGGQETQYF. The whole variable domain, remainder taken from reference TRBV7-3 and TRBJ2-5, is GAGVSQTPSNKVTEKGKYVELRCDPISGHTALYWYRQSLGQGPEFLIYFQGTGAADDSGLPNDRFFAVRPEGSVSTLKIQRTERGDSAVYLCASSLLAGGQETQYFGPGTRLLVL.

This clone came up once. The chain has TRBV30 and TRBJ1-2; D call uncertain. Germline V gene lookup returns CDR1 GTSNPN and CDR2 SVGIG (reference sequence). The CDR3 has 12 amino acids. V gave up 0 bases and J gave up 8 bases, with 10 bases separating them. The CDR3 DNA follows: TGTGCCTGGAGTGTCGGAGGGCCCGGCTACACCTTC. Translating gives CAWSVGGPGYTF.

The chain recombines TRBV30 with TRBJ2-7; D may be TRBD1 (6 bases). Germline CDR1 is GTSNPN and CDR2 is SVGIG (reference sequence). The CDR3 is made up of 14 amino acids. V lost 0 bases and J 1 base, leaving 10 bases between the germline ends. The chain's CDR3 is CAWSVSDSSYEQYF. In DNA form, the CDR3 reads TGTGCCTGGAGTGTATCGGACAGTTCCTACGAGCAGTACTTC. Filled out from reference TRBV30 and TRBJ2-7, the complete variable domain reads SQTIHQWPATLVQPVGSPLSLECTVEGTSNPNLYWYRQAAGRGLQLLFYSVGIGQISSEVPQNLSASRPQDRQFILSSKKLLLSDSGFYLCAWSVSDSSYEQYFGPGTRLTVT.

A single count supports this clone. The DNA for the CDR3 is TGTGCCACCAGTGATGCACTAGCGGGGGCCTTCAATGAGCAGTTCTTC. This translates into CATSDALAGAFNEQFF. The rearrangement uses TRBV24-1 and TRBJ2-1; 11 bases line up with TRBD2. V trimming: 3 bases; J trimming: 6 bases; junction bases outside the gene matches: 6. The CDR3 is 16 residues long. In germline, CDR1 is KGHDR, CDR2 SFDVKD.

Here the CDR3 DNA reads TGTGCCAGCTCTTCAGGGTTTTCAAATGAGCAGTTCTTC. It encodes CASSSGFSNEQFF. The chain combines TRBV2 with TRBJ2-1, with D maybe TRBD1 (5 bases). The CDR3 spans 13 residues. Germline CDR1 is SNHLY and CDR2 is FYNNEI. V was pared by 8 bases and J by 7 bases, with 15 bases between.

The chain links TRBV3-1 (or the pseudogene TRBV3-2) to TRBJ2-1, with 8 nucleotides matching TRBD1. V was pared by 6 bases and J by 7 bases, with 14 bases of the junction left unmatched. CDR3 length: 16 residues. Germline V CDR1 and CDR2: LGHDT, YNNKEL (reference sequence). The CDR3 loop is CASRPHDRGIVNEQFF. CDR3 nucleotide sequence: TGTGCCAGCAGACCCCATGACAGGGGAATTGTGAATGAGCAGTTCTTC.

The chain carries TRBV18 and TRBJ1-2, with D possibly TRBD1 on 5 matching bases. The V gene lost 2 bases and the J gene lost 0 bases, with 7 bases spanning the gap. The CDR3 is 14 residues long. The germline V gene has CDR1 KGHSH and CDR2 LQKENI. The CDR3: CASSPGAANYGYTF. CDR3 bases: TGTGCCAGCTCACCAGGGGCGGCTAACTATGGCTACACCTTC.

This clone was counted a single time. The chain employs TRBV18 and TRBJ1-2, with 8 bases matching TRBD1. CDR1 is KGHSH and CDR2 is LQKENI in the germline V gene. This CDR3 comprises 15 residues. With V trimmed by 3 bases and J by 5 bases, 8 bases remained unmatched. CDR3 residues: CASSPSEDRGYGYTF. In DNA, the CDR3 is TGTGCCAGCTCACCGTCGGAAGACAGGGGTTATGGCTACACCTTC.

This sequence joins TRBV10-3 and TRBJ1-1; D remains ambiguous. Germline assignment: CDR1 ENHRY and CDR2 SYGVKD. CDR3 length: 15 residues. V gave up 0 bases and J gave up 1 base, with 9 bases separating them. The CDR3 region is CAISESGLTNTEAFF. The DNA for the CDR3 is TGTGCCATCAGTGAGTCAGGACTCACGAACACTGAAGCTTTCTTT.

A word on this clone: In the same sample, other DNA sequences code for this CDR3. The chain is built from TRBV5-4 and TRBJ2-1; the D is unclear. CDR3 length: 14 amino acids. V lost 4 bases, J lost 0 bases, and 8 bases lay in between. Germline CDR1 and CDR2: SGHNT and YYREEE (reference sequence). The CDR3 sequence is CASSPRGSYNEQFF. The CDR3, as DNA: TGTGCCAGCAGCCCGCGCGGCTCCTACAATGAGCAGTTCTTC.

The genes are TRBV7-2 and TRBJ2-1; D may be TRBD2 (5 bases). V lost 3 bases to trimming and J lost 3 bases, with 9 bases between them. Germline V CDR1 and CDR2: SGHTA, FQGNSA. This CDR3 is 14 amino acids long. The CDR3 loop is CASSFGGLYNEQFF. Written as DNA, the CDR3 is TGTGCCAGCAGCTTCGGCGGACTCTACAATGAGCAGTTCTTC.

The genes are TRBV5-4 and TRBJ1-2, with D hard to call. V lost 4 bases to trimming and J lost 0 bases, with 10 bases between them. Germline V gene lookup returns CDR1 SGHNT and CDR2 YYREEE (reference sequence). The CDR3 length is 14 residues. The CDR3 coding sequence is TGTGCCAGCAGCCCCCGTCCGGCTAACTATGGCTACACCTTC. Its translation: CASSPRPANYGYTF.

V and J are TRBV7-3 and TRBJ1-2, with TRBD1 identical over 9 bases. There are 14 residues in the CDR3. The germline V gene encodes CDR1 SGHTA and CDR2 FQGTGA. With 4 bases clipped from V and 7 bases from J, the junction kept 7 bases outside the gene matches. The CDR3 loop is CASSSRQGGSGYTF. CDR3 DNA sequence: TGTGCCAGCAGCTCCCGACAGGGGGGGAGTGGCTACACCTTC.

This chain connects TRBV4-1 to TRBJ2-2, with D hard to call. CDR1 and CDR2 from the germline V gene are MGHRA and YSYEKL. The CDR3 loop spans 16 amino acids. Trimming removed 4 bases at V and 0 bases at J, with 12 bases between. The CDR3 DNA reads as TGCGCCAGCAGCCTGATGGGCAGACCGAACACCGGGGAGCTGTTTTTT. It yields the protein CASSLMGRPNTGELFF.